A selection of T cell receptor beta chains follows, all from one sample in a study of molecular identifiers for immune sequencing clone quantification. Each CDR3 protein is one row after TCRdb ran MiXCR on the PCR reads. The table records 70,000 to 95,000 distinct CDR3 sequences, around a fifth of them present only once. Sequencing was carried out using naive CD8+ T cells from blood, with Jurkat cell RNA spiked in. The source is a human donor in good health. Some libraries in this study had Jurkat cell RNA spiked in. Both conserved end residues are part of each CDR3. D genes are given only for firm matches.

D gene | J gene | V gene | CDR3 protein
TRBD1 | TRBJ2-7 | TRBV29-1 | CSAETTGSYEQYF
. | TRBJ1-1 | TRBV30 | CAWSVQRPQVNTEAFF
. | TRBJ2-7 | TRBV7-9 | CASSLLASETYF
. | TRBJ2-2 | TRBV9 | CASSGRGGTGELFF
. | TRBJ1-1 | TRBV5-1 | CASSLVQGGPEALF
. | TRBJ2-1 | TRBV6-1 | CASSELQYNEQFF
. | TRBJ2-1 | TRBV7-8 | CASTDLFGGANNEQFF
. | TRBJ2-3 | TRBV20-1 | CSAAGAVTDTQYF
TRBD1 | TRBJ1-2 | TRBV27 | CASSLSGTGVPFSGYTF
TRBD2 | TRBJ2-3 | TRBV5-4 | CASSLVGTSGGRETDTQYF
. | TRBJ2-3 | TRBV11-2 | CASSFRGRDTDTQYF
TRBD1 | TRBJ1-1 | TRBV5-1 | CASSLGWDRNTEAFF
TRBD1 | TRBJ2-7 | TRBV9 | CASSVDRDRLVYEQYF
. | TRBJ1-1 | TRBV30 | CAWSVIQLNTEAFF
. | TRBJ1-1 | TRBV19 | CASSASLGGTEAFF
. | TRBJ1-1 | TRBV9 | CASGVAGRSREAFF
. | TRBJ2-3 | TRBV7-6 | CASSLAEGGFTDTQYF
. | TRBJ2-1 | TRBV3-1 | CASSQASPNEQFF
TRBD2 | TRBJ2-4 | TRBV6-2/TRBV6-3 | CASSYGPGGNIQYF
. | TRBJ2-2 | TRBV12-3/TRBV12-4 | CAIGPDTGELFF
. | TRBJ1-5 | TRBV27 | CASGRDSNQPQHF
. | TRBJ2-5 | TRBV29-1 | CSVEGSTGTRGETQYF
. | TRBJ1-1 | TRBV7-2 | CASSLEWGWNTEAFF
. | TRBJ2-5 | TRBV19 | CASSASGQSKETQYF
. | TRBJ2-7 | TRBV7-9 | CASSPPILDEQYF
. | TRBJ2-6 | TRBV15 | CATSREESSGANVLTF
TRBD1 | TRBJ2-5 | TRBV6-2/TRBV6-3 | CASSLLDRDHQETQYF
. | TRBJ1-4 | TRBV5-4 | CASSLTGDGPKNEKLFF
. | TRBJ1-1 | TRBV19 | CASSIGGEGTEAFF
. | TRBJ2-3 | TRBV7-2 | CASSLYSDTQYF
TRBD1 | TRBJ2-2 | TRBV28 | CASSPRQGAGTGELFF
TRBD2 | TRBJ2-7 | TRBV29-1 | CSVGEGLAGIGEQYF
TRBD1 | TRBJ2-1 | TRBV5-1 | CASSLGRQGEQFF
TRBD2 | TRBJ2-1 | TRBV11-2 | CASSLGLAPNNEQFF
. | TRBJ2-1 | TRBV19 | CASSTTDYNEQFF
TRBD1 | TRBJ1-6 | TRBV19 | CASSMSGGPNSPLHF
. | TRBJ2-1 | TRBV29-1 | CSVTTTPGEPYNEQFF
. | TRBJ2-7 | TRBV24-1 | CATSDLYGDNEQYF
TRBD2 | TRBJ2-3 | TRBV11-2 | CASRPSSGGTDTQYF
. | TRBJ2-1 | TRBV4-3 | CASSQDPDGNEQFF